This T cell receptor (beta chain) was identified in a study of OX40 agonist ivuxolimab in advanced cancers. In the study overall: Every 2 weeks, patients got intravenous ivuxolimab at one of six dose levels (0.01-10 mg/kg). At approximately 83% male, the cohort had a mean age of about 60 years, ranging from 23 to 79. General study results and limits: Relative to CD4+ cells, CD8+ T cells on average had more expanded clones.

Patients were ineligible given autoimmune disease history or systemic immunosuppression. As to this clone: Its antigen is not identified.

The repertoire was sequenced with immunoSEQ multiplex PCR; TCRdb's copy has only in-frame clones and lacks some. The sample comprises 40,000 to 55,000 clones, about 89% of which are singletons, and about 30% rests with the top ten. Germline V gives CDR1 MGHRA, CDR2 YSYEKL. The ends were cut back, 0 bases at V and 1 base at J, with 4 bases in the middle. The CDR3 has 13 amino acids. The starting material was CD4+ or CD8+ T cells sorted from blood, obtained in a trial of the OX40 agonist ivuxolimab. The chain uses TRBV4-1 and TRBJ2-7; D uncertain. The sequence derives from an adult with an advanced solid tumor such as melanoma, head and neck, liver or kidney cancer. The CDR3 protein is CASSQDGSYEQYF. The CDR3 DNA reads as TGCGCCAGCAGCCAAGATGGATCCTACGAGCAGTACTTC.